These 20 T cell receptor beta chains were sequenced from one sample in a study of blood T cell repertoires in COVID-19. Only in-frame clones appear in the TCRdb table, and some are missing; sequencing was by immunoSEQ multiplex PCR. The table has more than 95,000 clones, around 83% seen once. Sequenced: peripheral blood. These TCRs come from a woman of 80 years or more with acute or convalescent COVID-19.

The chain's CDR3 is CASSNLAGALTGELFF. In DNA, the CDR3 is TGTGCCAGCAGCAACCTAGCGGGAGCTCTCACCGGGGAGCTGTTTTTT. The rearrangement joins TRBV2 to TRBJ2-2; 10 bases line up with TRBD2. In germline, CDR1 is SNHLY, CDR2 FYNNEI. J was trimmed by 4 bases and V by 6 bases; bases with no gene match: 8. The CDR3 contains 16 residues.

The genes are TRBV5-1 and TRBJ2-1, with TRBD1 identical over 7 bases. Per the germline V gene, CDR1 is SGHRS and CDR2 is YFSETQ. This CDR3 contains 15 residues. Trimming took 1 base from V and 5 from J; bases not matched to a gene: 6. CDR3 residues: CASSLWTGENNEQFF. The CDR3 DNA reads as TGCGCCAGCAGCTTGTGGACAGGAGAAAACAATGAGCAGTTCTTC.

The CDR3 region is CASSASGANVLTF. Here the CDR3 DNA reads TGTGCCAGCAGCGCATCTGGGGCCAACGTCCTGACTTTC. V and J are TRBV9 and TRBJ2-6; D unclear. This CDR3 region has 13 residues. V was trimmed by 3 bases and J by 1 base, leaving 2 bases between them. Germline CDR1 reads SGDLS; CDR2 reads YYNGEE.

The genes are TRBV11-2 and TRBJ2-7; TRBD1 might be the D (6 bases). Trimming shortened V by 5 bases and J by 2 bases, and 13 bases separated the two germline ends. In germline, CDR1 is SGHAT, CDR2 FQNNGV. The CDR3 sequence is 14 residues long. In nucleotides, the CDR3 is TGTGCCAGCAGCGCCCAGGGGTACCCCTACGAGCAGTACTTC. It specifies CASSAQGYPYEQYF. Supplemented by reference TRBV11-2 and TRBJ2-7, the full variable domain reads EAGVAQSPRYKIIEKRQSVAFWCNPISGHATLYWYQQILGQGPKLLIQFQNNGVVDDSQLPKDRFSAERLKGVDSTLKIQPAKLEDSAVYLCASSAQGYPYEQYFGPGTRLTVT.

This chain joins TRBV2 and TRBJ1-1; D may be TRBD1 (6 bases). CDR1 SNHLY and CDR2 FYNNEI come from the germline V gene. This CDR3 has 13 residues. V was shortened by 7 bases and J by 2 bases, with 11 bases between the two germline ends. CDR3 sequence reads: CASKNRANTEAFF. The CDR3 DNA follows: TGTGCCAGCAAAAACAGGGCAAACACTGAAGCTTTCTTT.

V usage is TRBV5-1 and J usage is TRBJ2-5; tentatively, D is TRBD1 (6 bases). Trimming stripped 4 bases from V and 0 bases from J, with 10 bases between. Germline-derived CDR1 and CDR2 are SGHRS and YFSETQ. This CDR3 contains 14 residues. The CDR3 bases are TGCGCCAGCAGCAGAGGACAGAACCAAGAGACCCAGTACTTC. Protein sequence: CASSRGQNQETQYF.

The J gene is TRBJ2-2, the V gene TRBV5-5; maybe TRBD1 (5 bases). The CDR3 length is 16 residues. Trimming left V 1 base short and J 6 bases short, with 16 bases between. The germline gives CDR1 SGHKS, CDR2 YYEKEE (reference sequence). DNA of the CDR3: TGTGCCAGCAGCTTGTGGCAGGGAAAAAGGGCCGGGGAGCTGTTTTTT. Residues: CASSLWQGKRAGELFF.

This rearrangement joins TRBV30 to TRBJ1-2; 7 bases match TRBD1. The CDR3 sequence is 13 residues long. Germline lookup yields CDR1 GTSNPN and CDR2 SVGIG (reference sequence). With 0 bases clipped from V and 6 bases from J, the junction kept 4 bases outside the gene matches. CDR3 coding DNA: TGTGCCTGGAGTGTACGAACAGGGGATGGCTACACCTTC. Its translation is CAWSVRTGDGYTF.

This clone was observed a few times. CDR3 bases: TGTGCCAGCAGCCTGCGGGCGGGAGGAGCGGATGAGCAGTTCTTC. It is translated as CASSLRAGGADEQFF. V usage is TRBV7-8 and J usage is TRBJ2-1; the match to TRBD2 covers 8 bases. With V trimmed by 5 bases and J by 8 bases, 11 bases remained unmatched. Germline V CDR1 and CDR2: SGHVS, FQNEAQ. The CDR3 is 15 amino acids.

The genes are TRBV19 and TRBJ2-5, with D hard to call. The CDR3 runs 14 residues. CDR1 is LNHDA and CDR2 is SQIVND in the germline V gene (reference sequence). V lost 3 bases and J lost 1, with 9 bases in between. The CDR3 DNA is TGTGCCAGTAGTATTGGAAGCGCCCAAGAGACCCAGTACTTC. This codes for CASSIGSAQETQYF.

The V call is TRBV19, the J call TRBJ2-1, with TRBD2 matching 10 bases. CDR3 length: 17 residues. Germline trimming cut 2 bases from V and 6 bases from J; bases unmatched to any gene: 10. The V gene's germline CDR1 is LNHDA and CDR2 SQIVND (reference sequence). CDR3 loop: CASSINPVAGGSNEQFF. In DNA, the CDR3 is TGTGCCAGTAGTATAAACCCCGTAGCGGGAGGTAGCAATGAGCAGTTCTTC.

For the CDR3, the DNA is TGTGCCAGCAGTTCGGGGGGGACGAGGGAACTATATGGCTACACCTTC. Residues: CASSSGGTRELYGYTF. The genes are TRBV27 and TRBJ1-2; TRBD1 is a possible D gene (5 bases). The CDR3 extends over 16 amino acids. The germline V gene encodes CDR1 MNHEY and CDR2 SMNVEV (reference sequence). V lost 4 bases and J lost 5, with 20 bases in between.

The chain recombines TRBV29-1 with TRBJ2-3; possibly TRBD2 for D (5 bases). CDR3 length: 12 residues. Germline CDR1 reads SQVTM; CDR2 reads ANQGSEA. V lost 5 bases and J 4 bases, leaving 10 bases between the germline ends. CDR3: CSVRGKADTQYF. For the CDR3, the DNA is TGCAGCGTTAGAGGGAAGGCAGATACGCAGTATTTT.

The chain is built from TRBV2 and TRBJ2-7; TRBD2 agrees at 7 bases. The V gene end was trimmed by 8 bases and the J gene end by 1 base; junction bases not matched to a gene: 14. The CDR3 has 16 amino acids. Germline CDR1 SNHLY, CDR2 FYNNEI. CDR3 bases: TGTGCCAGCGTCGGGCGTGCACTAGCGACGTCCTACGAGCAGTACGTC. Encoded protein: CASVGRALATSYEQYV.

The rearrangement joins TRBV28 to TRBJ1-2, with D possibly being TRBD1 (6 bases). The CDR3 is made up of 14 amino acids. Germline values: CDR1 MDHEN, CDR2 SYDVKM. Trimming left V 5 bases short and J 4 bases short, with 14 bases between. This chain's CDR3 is CASSPTGRGYGYTF. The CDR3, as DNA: TGTGCCAGCAGTCCAACAGGGCGAGGCTATGGCTACACCTTC.

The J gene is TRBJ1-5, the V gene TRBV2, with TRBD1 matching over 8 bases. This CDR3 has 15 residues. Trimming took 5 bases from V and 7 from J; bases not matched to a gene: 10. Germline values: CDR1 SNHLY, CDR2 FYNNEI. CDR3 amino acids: CASSPTGGSGQPQHF. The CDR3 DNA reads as TGTGCCAGCAGTCCTACAGGGGGATCGGGGCAGCCCCAGCATTTT.

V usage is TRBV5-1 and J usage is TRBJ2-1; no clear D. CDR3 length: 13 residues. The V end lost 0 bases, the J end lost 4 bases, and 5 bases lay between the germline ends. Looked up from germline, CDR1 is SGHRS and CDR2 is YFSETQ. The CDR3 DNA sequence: TGCGCCAGCAGCTTGGATCCTTACAATGAGCAGTTCTTC. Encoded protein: CASSLDPYNEQFF.

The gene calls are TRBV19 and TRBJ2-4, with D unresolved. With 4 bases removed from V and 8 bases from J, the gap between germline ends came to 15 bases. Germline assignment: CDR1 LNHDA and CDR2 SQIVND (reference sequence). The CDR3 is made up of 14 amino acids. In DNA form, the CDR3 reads TGTGCCAGTAGTACCCTAGTGGAGTTTGACATTCAGTACTTC. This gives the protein CASSTLVEFDIQYF.

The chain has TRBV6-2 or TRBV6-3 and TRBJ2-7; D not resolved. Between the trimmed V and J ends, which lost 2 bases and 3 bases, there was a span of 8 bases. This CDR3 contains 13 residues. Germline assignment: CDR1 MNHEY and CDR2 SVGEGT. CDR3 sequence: CASSYRGSYEQYV. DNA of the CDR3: TGTGCCAGCAGTTACCGAGGCAGCTACGAGCAGTACGTC.

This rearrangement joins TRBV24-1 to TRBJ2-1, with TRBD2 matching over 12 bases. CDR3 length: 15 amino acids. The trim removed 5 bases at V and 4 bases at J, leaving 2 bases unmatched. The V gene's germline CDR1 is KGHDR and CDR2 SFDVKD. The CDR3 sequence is CATSVGTSGYNEQFF. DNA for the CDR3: TGTGCCACCAGTGTGGGGACTAGCGGGTACAATGAGCAGTTCTTC.